The 21 T cell receptor beta chains reported below all come from one sample, sequenced in a study of blood T cell repertoires in COVID-19. Repertoires were generated with immunoSEQ multiplex PCR, while TCRdb's copy carries only in-frame clones and drops some. The table shows 250,000 to 300,000 clones, with roughly 86% occurring only once. The sequencing sample was made of peripheral blood. Receptors originate from a woman aged 60-75 years with COVID-19, enrolled during active disease.

This rearrangement joins TRBV2 to TRBJ2-6; TRBD1 aligns across 7 bases. This CDR3 contains 21 residues. J was trimmed by 4 bases and V by 2 bases; bases with no gene match: 20. CDR1 is SNHLY, CDR2 FYNNEI, per germline. CDR3 nucleotides: TGTGCCAGCAGTGAAACGAGGGGGCGCAGCCCCCAGGTGGCCGGGGCCAACGTCCTGACTTTC. The encoded protein is CASSETRGRSPQVAGANVLTF.

The chain uses TRBV29-1 and TRBJ1-4; TRBD1 aligns across 7 bases. V shed 7 bases and J 0 bases; nucleotides not matched to a gene: 2. The CDR3 consists of 13 residues. The V gene's germline CDR1 is SQVTM and CDR2 ANQGSEA. This CDR3 is CSGQGATNEKLFF. CDR3 bases: TGCAGCGGCCAGGGGGCAACTAATGAAAAACTGTTTTTT.

Only one count was recorded for this clone. The chain combines TRBV19 with TRBJ2-2; TRBD2 aligns across 10 bases. With 3 bases clipped from V and 0 bases from J, the junction kept 10 bases outside the gene matches. CDR1 and CDR2 from the germline V gene are LNHDA and SQIVND (reference sequence). This CDR3 is 19 amino acids long. This chain's CDR3 is CASSIPSGRRGANTGELFF. The CDR3 bases are TGTGCCAGTAGTATTCCTAGCGGGAGAAGGGGTGCGAACACCGGGGAGCTGTTTTTT.

V usage is TRBV5-1 and J usage is TRBJ2-5; 12 bases align to TRBD2. The CDR3 loop spans 17 amino acids. Germline CDR1 reads SGHRS; CDR2 reads YFSETQ. V was pared by 2 bases and J by 5 bases, with 10 bases of the junction left unmatched. The CDR3 region has the DNA TGCGCCAGCAGCTTAAGGCTAGCGGGAGGGCTGGGCGAGACCCAGTACTTC. It specifies CASSLRLAGGLGETQYF.

The chain is built from TRBV6-5 and TRBJ1-2; no clear D gene. Trimming cost V 4 bases and J 4 bases, with 13 bases left between them. The CDR3 loop spans 14 amino acids. The germline V gene has CDR1 MNHEY and CDR2 SVGAGI. CDR3 loop: CASSSSELSYGYTF. DNA of the CDR3: TGTGCCAGCAGTTCCTCAGAGCTAAGCTATGGCTACACCTTC.

The chain is built from TRBV5-4 and TRBJ1-1; TRBD1 aligns across 10 bases. Germline trimming cut 2 bases from V and 4 bases from J; bases unmatched to any gene: 2. Germline V lookup: CDR1 SGHNT, CDR2 YYREEE (reference sequence). The CDR3 extends over 14 amino acids. The CDR3 sequence: CASSFRTGGTEAFF. As DNA, the CDR3 is TGTGCCAGCAGCTTTCGGACAGGGGGCACTGAAGCTTTCTTT. The full variable domain, in which reference TRBV5-4 and TRBJ1-1 provide the parts outside the CDR3, is ETGVTQSPTHLIKTRGQQVTLRCSSQSGHNTVSWYQQALGQGPQFIFQYYREEENGRGNFPPRFSGLQFPNYSSELNVNALELDDSALYLCASSFRTGGTEAFFGQGTRLTVV.

J is TRBJ1-5 and V is TRBV6-5; 9 positions match TRBD1. Unmatched junction bases numbered 7, after V lost 6 bases and J lost 7 bases. CDR1 MNHEY and CDR2 SVGAGI come from the germline V gene. The CDR3 runs to 14 residues. The DNA for the CDR3 is TGTGCCAGCAGCTACAGGGACAGGGACCAGCCCCAGCATTTT. Protein sequence: CASSYRDRDQPQHF.

The chain has TRBV6-1 and TRBJ2-3, with 11 bases that match TRBD2. The germline V gene encodes CDR1 MNHNS and CDR2 SASEGT. The CDR3 length is 18 residues. V shed 4 bases and J 4 bases; nucleotides not matched to a gene: 13. CDR3 nucleotides: TGTGCCAGCAGTGCGGGTAGCGGGAGGGCCTGGGGGGCAGATACGCAGTATTTT. This sequence encodes CASSAGSGRAWGADTQYF.

The chain couples TRBV2 to TRBJ1-1; perhaps TRBD1 as D (6 bases). Germline V lookup: CDR1 SNHLY, CDR2 FYNNEI. Trimming removed 3 bases at V and 0 bases at J, with 11 bases between. The CDR3 has 15 amino acids. The DNA of the CDR3 is TGTGCCAGCAGTGATACAGGGATGGTGAACACTGAAGCTTTCTTT. Protein: CASSDTGMVNTEAFF.

In this sample, this clone turned up once. J is TRBJ2-2 and V is TRBV30; no clear D. Trimming removed 0 bases from V and 0 bases from J, with 5 bases in between. CDR3 length: 14 amino acids. Germline CDR1 GTSNPN, CDR2 SVGIG (reference sequence). CDR3 bases: TGTGCCTGGAGTGTCGCAGCGAACACCGGGGAGCTGTTTTTT. It codes for CAWSVAANTGELFF.

J is TRBJ2-7 and V is TRBV3-1 (or the pseudogene TRBV3-2); the D gene is possibly TRBD1 (6 bases). The CDR3 length is 12 residues. Deletions cut 3 bases from V and 7 bases from J, with 10 bases between. The germline CDR1 and CDR2 sequences are LGHDT and YNNKEL (reference sequence). The CDR3 coding sequence is TGTGCCAGCAGCCACCTCCAGGGGGAGCAGTACTTC. Residues: CASSHLQGEQYF.

This chain uses TRBV30 with TRBJ2-1; 11 nucleotides align to TRBD1. The CDR3 covers 14 residues. The trim removed 5 bases at V and 4 bases at J, leaving 4 bases unmatched. The germline CDR1 and CDR2 sequences are GTSNPN and SVGIG (reference sequence). CDR3 amino acids: CAWEGQGVYNEQFF. In nucleotides, the CDR3 is TGTGCCTGGGAGGGACAGGGGGTGTACAATGAGCAGTTCTTC.

This chain connects TRBV10-2 to TRBJ2-5; TRBD1 agrees at 8 bases. Unmatched junction bases numbered 7, after V lost 7 bases and J lost 3 bases. This CDR3 region has 14 residues. Germline V gene data show CDR1 as WSHSY and CDR2 as SAAADI. The CDR3 loop is CASTPGGSEETQYF. The DNA of the CDR3 is TGCGCCAGCACCCCAGGGGGCAGCGAAGAGACCCAGTACTTC.

The chain recombines TRBV7-8 with TRBJ2-2; 8 bases are a match to TRBD1. Germline lookup yields CDR1 SGHVS and CDR2 FQNEAQ. V was pared by 5 bases and J by 2 bases, with 7 bases of the junction left unmatched. The CDR3 extends over 16 amino acids. CDR3 nucleotides: TGTGCCAGCAGCCCCGGGACAGGCTCTAACACCGGGGAGCTGTTTTTT. Protein: CASSPGTGSNTGELFF.

This clone was picked up one time. The rearrangement joins TRBV18 to TRBJ1-2, with TRBD1 as a possible D gene (5 bases). V dropped 2 bases and J dropped 4 bases, with 11 bases sitting between them. The CDR3 is 14 amino acids. Germline CDR1 is KGHSH and CDR2 is LQKENI. CDR3 sequence (DNA): TGTGCCAGCTCACCATATAAGGGGTCCTATGGCTACACCTTC. It encodes CASSPYKGSYGYTF. Full variable domain (rest looked up from reference TRBV18 and TRBJ1-2): NAGVMQNPRHLVRRRGQEARLRCSPMKGHSHVYWYRQLPEEGLKFMVYLQKENIIDESGMPKERFSAEFPKEGPSILRIQQVVRGDSAAYFCASSPYKGSYGYTFGSGTRLTVV.

The V gene is TRBV11-3, the J gene TRBJ2-6; D is possibly TRBD1 (5 bases). CDR1 SGHNT and CDR2 YENEEA come from the germline V gene. V was pared by 5 bases and J by 2 bases, with 10 bases between. The CDR3 is 15 amino acids. This CDR3 reads CASSTQGTGANVLTF. The CDR3, as DNA: TGTGCCAGCAGCACCCAGGGAACTGGGGCCAACGTCCTGACTTTC. The full variable domain, in which reference TRBV11-3 and TRBJ2-6 provide the parts outside the CDR3, is EAGVVQSPRYKIIEKKQPVAFWCNPISGHNTLYWYLQNLGQGPELLIRYENEEAVDDSQLPKDRFSAERLKGVDSTLKIQPAELGDSAVYLCASSTQGTGANVLTFGAGSRLTVL.

The rearrangement joins TRBV7-6 to TRBJ2-5; TRBD1 matches 10 bases. Germline values: CDR1 SGHVS, CDR2 FNYEAQ. Unmatched junction bases numbered 11, after V lost 5 bases and J lost 5 bases. The CDR3 is made up of 16 amino acids. In DNA, the CDR3 is TGTGCCAGCAGCGCCGCCGGGACAGGGGCCGGGGAGACCCAGTACTTC. Translating it yields CASSAAGTGAGETQYF.

This chain connects TRBV18 to TRBJ1-1, with TRBD1 matching 7 bases. CDR1 KGHSH and CDR2 LQKENI come from the germline V gene. The CDR3 extends over 15 amino acids. J gave up 0 bases and V 3 bases, and 4 bases lay outside the gene matches. The CDR3: CASSPTGDMNTEAFF. CDR3 coding DNA: TGTGCCAGCTCACCTACAGGGGACATGAACACTGAAGCTTTCTTT.

This rearrangement joins TRBV28 to TRBJ2-6; D remains ambiguous. V dropped 8 bases and J dropped 0 bases, with 11 bases sitting between them. The CDR3 loop spans 15 amino acids. Germline V lookup: CDR1 MDHEN, CDR2 SYDVKM. The chain's CDR3 is CASQRHHSGANVLTF. CDR3 DNA: TGTGCCAGCCAGAGGCATCACTCTGGGGCCAACGTCCTGACTTTC.

The count of this clone is one. The chain has TRBV3-1 (or the pseudogene TRBV3-2) and TRBJ1-1, with 10 positions matching TRBD1. In germline, CDR1 is LGHDT, CDR2 YNNKEL (reference sequence). The J segment lost 7 bases and the V segment lost 5 bases, leaving 4 bases of the junction unmatched. The CDR3 spans 13 residues. The CDR3 DNA sequence: TGTGCCAGCAGCAAGGGACAGGGGATTGAAGCTTTCTTT. As protein: CASSKGQGIEAFF.

CDR3 in amino acids: CASSPNGFNTEAFF. Here the CDR3 DNA reads TGTGCCAGCTCACCGAACGGTTTTAACACTGAAGCTTTCTTT. This chain links TRBV18 with TRBJ1-1, with no clear D. The V and J ends lost 3 bases and 2 bases respectively, with 10 bases between them. In germline, CDR1 is KGHSH, CDR2 LQKENI. The CDR3 length is 14 residues.